The 20 T cell receptor beta chains listed next were all sequenced from one sample in a study of blood T cell repertoires in COVID-19. Repertoires were generated with immunoSEQ multiplex PCR, while TCRdb's copy carries only in-frame clones and drops some. Of 250,000 or so clones detected, 75% to 90% appear once; the ten largest clones hold around 1%. Sequenced sample: PBMCs or T cells enriched from blood (not recorded which). Every receptor here comes from a man in his fifties who had been exposed to COVID-19.

This chain uses TRBV19 with TRBJ1-4; 8 positions match TRBD1. This CDR3 is 15 amino acids long. The V gene end was trimmed by 4 bases and the J gene end by 8 bases; junction bases not matched to a gene: 9. The germline gives CDR1 LNHDA, CDR2 SQIVND (reference sequence). The CDR3 DNA follows: TGTGCCAGTAGTACCCGGACAGGGTGGGCGGAAAAACTGTTTTTT. This encodes CASSTRTGWAEKLFF. Full variable domain (missing parts from reference TRBV19 and TRBJ1-4): DGGITQSPKYLFRKEGQNVTLSCEQNLNHDAMYWYRQDPGQGLRLIYYSQIVNDFQKGDIAEGYSVSREKKESFPLTVTSAQKNPTAFYLCASSTRTGWAEKLFFGSGTQLSVL.

The chain is built from TRBV5-1 and TRBJ2-3, with 13 positions matching TRBD2. The CDR3 extends over 17 amino acids. Germline V gives CDR1 SGHRS, CDR2 YFSETQ. J gave up 2 bases and V 4 bases, and 7 bases lay outside the gene matches. As DNA, the CDR3 is TGCGCCAGCAGCCCCCCGGGACTAGCGGGGTACACAGATACGCAGTATTTT. It yields the protein CASSPPGLAGYTDTQYF.

The chain links TRBV11-3 to TRBJ1-2; the match to TRBD1 covers 9 bases. Germline trimming cut 4 bases from V and 10 bases from J; bases unmatched to any gene: 13. Looked up from germline, CDR1 is SGHNT and CDR2 is YENEEA. The CDR3 runs 15 residues. CDR3 in amino acids: CASSSGTGMFLDYTF. The DNA of the CDR3 is TGTGCCAGCAGCTCGGGGACAGGGATGTTCTTGGACTACACCTTC.

This chain links TRBV2 with TRBJ2-7; 11 positions match TRBD1. V gave up 6 bases and J gave up 5 bases; unmatched junction bases: 9. The CDR3 is made up of 15 amino acids. The germline CDR1 and CDR2 sequences are SNHLY and FYNNEI. This CDR3 is CASSAEGQGVDEQYF. For the CDR3, the DNA is TGTGCCAGCAGCGCAGAGGGACAGGGGGTCGACGAGCAGTACTTC.

The chain combines TRBV24-1 with TRBJ2-5; 9 bases agree with TRBD1. Germline V gene data show CDR1 as KGHDR and CDR2 as SFDVKD. The ends lost 2 bases at V and 5 bases at J; junction bases unmatched: 5. The CDR3 runs 15 residues. The CDR3 coding sequence is TGTGCCACCAGTGATTCCTCACAGGGGGCGGAGACCCAGTACTTC. Translated, it gives CATSDSSQGAETQYF.

This clone was recorded once. CDR3 sequence reads: CASSYRRGFGDIYEQYV. CDR3 coding DNA: TGTGCCAGCAGTTACCGAAGGGGGTTCGGGGACATCTACGAGCAGTACGTC. V usage is TRBV6-8 and J usage is TRBJ2-7, with D possibly being TRBD1 (6 bases). CDR3 length: 17 amino acids. Germline V lookup: CDR1 MNHGY, CDR2 SAAAGT. Trimming took off 2 bases at V and 3 bases at J, with 20 bases between the two ends.

This chain's CDR3 is CASTDRGPGYTF. DNA of the CDR3: TGTGCCAGCACAGACAGGGGTCCTGGCTACACCTTC. This rearrangement joins TRBV2 to TRBJ1-2; TRBD1 agrees at 8 bases. This CDR3 is 12 amino acids long. V gave up 7 bases and J gave up 7 bases; unmatched junction bases: 5. Germline V gene sequence: CDR1 SNHLY, CDR2 FYNNEI.

This clone occurred once. The chain couples TRBV6-2 or TRBV6-3 to TRBJ2-7; 7 positions agree with TRBD1. The CDR3 runs to 15 residues. V dropped 5 bases and J dropped 5; count of bases not matched to a gene: 12. Per the germline V gene, CDR1 is MNHEY and CDR2 is SVGEGT. The CDR3 bases are TGTGCCAGCAGTCACCCTCGGACAGGACGAAACGAGCAGTACGTC. Translation: CASSHPRTGRNEQYV.

The rearrangement links TRBV12-5 to TRBJ1-2; weak D call: TRBD1 (5 bases). The ends were cut back, 6 bases at V and 4 bases at J, with 15 bases in the middle. The CDR3 is made up of 14 amino acids. The germline gives CDR1 LGHNT, CDR2 FRNRAP. CDR3 DNA: TGTGCTAGTGGACACGACAGCCGTACCTATGGCTACACCTTC. This gives the protein CASGHDSRTYGYTF.

The sample holds one count of this clone. The CDR3 is CSASVTIYGNEQFF. CDR3 in DNA: TGCAGTGCTAGTGTGACGATCTACGGGAATGAGCAGTTCTTC. The chain joins TRBV20-1 to TRBJ2-1; D is undetermined. This CDR3 spans 14 amino acids. Trimming shortened V by 3 bases and J by 7 bases, and 16 bases separated the two germline ends. Germline CDR1 and CDR2: DFQATT and SNEGSKA (reference sequence).

The gene calls are TRBV28 and TRBJ1-3; no reliable D call. This CDR3 has 14 amino acids. Germline assignment: CDR1 MDHEN and CDR2 SYDVKM. V lost 5 bases, J lost 0 bases, and 8 bases lay in between. In DNA, the CDR3 is TGTGCCAGCAGTCGGTCACCCTCTGGAAACACCATATATTTT. Its protein is CASSRSPSGNTIYF.

The V gene is TRBV7-2, the J gene TRBJ1-6; no definite D call. V was pared by 4 bases and J by 7 bases, with 5 bases between. The CDR3 sequence is 12 residues long. CDR1 and CDR2 (germline): SGHTA, FQGNSA. Here the CDR3 reads CASSWANSPLHF. Here the CDR3 DNA reads TGTGCCAGCAGCTGGGCAAATTCACCCCTCCACTTT.

The gene calls are TRBV5-6 and TRBJ1-1; D not certain. The length of the CDR3 is 14 residues. Germline V gives CDR1 SGHDT, CDR2 YYEEEE. The V gene lost 2 bases and the J gene lost 3 bases, with 11 bases spanning the gap. The CDR3 nucleotides are TGTGCCAGCAGCTTTCGGGGATTGGACACTGAAGCTTTCTTT. Amino acids: CASSFRGLDTEAFF.

The chain combines TRBV7-9 with TRBJ2-5; no clear D gene. The CDR3 covers 14 residues. The germline V gene has CDR1 SEHNR and CDR2 FQNEAQ (reference sequence). The V end lost 7 bases, the J end lost 1 base, and 13 bases lay between the germline ends. The CDR3 DNA reads as TGTGCCAGCACCAAACGGGTGATCCAAGAGACCCAGTACTTC. As protein: CASTKRVIQETQYF.

V usage is TRBV3-1 (or the pseudogene TRBV3-2) and J usage is TRBJ1-5; D possibly corresponds to TRBD1 (6 bases). V lost 8 bases to trimming and J lost 5 bases, with 25 bases between them. From germline, CDR1 is LGHDT and CDR2 YNNKEL (reference sequence). The CDR3 is 17 residues long. Here the CDR3 DNA reads TGTGCCAGCCAAGATTACAGGGCCCAGGATGGAGATCAGCCCCAGCATTTT. Amino acid sequence: CASQDYRAQDGDQPQHF.

The chain joins TRBV6-1 to TRBJ1-1; D uncertain. The CDR3 has 15 amino acids. Looked up from germline, CDR1 is MNHNS and CDR2 is SASEGT. V was trimmed by 2 bases and J by 0 bases, leaving 10 bases between them. The CDR3 DNA is TGTGCCAGCAGTGAATCGGGGTACATGAACACTGAAGCTTTCTTT. As protein: CASSESGYMNTEAFF.

This chain connects TRBV2 to TRBJ1-5; 10 positions match TRBD1. Germline values: CDR1 SNHLY, CDR2 FYNNEI. CDR3 length equals 16 residues. V shed 1 base, J shed 6 bases, and the junction held 6 bases outside the gene matches. CDR3 nucleotides: TGTGCCAGCAGTGAAGGGACAGGGGGGTTTAGTCAGCCCCAGCATTTT. Protein product: CASSEGTGGFSQPQHF.

Here the CDR3 DNA reads TGTGCCACCAGTGATCCCACAACGGGACAGAAAGCGGGTACTTTTACCGGGGAGCTGTTTTTT. It specifies CATSDPTTGQKAGTFTGELFF. The genes are TRBV24-1 and TRBJ2-2, with a possible D match to TRBD1 (7 bases). The CDR3 has 21 amino acids. The ends were cut back, 3 bases at V and 5 bases at J, with 30 bases in the middle. The germline CDR1 and CDR2 sequences are KGHDR and SFDVKD.

This clone was detected only once. The V call is TRBV5-4, the J call TRBJ2-2; TRBD1 agrees at 8 bases. CDR1 is SGHNT and CDR2 is YYREEE in the germline V gene (reference sequence). The CDR3 is 15 amino acids. V shed 0 bases and J 6 bases; nucleotides not matched to a gene: 4. The chain's CDR3 is CASSLGRGRAGELFF. Here the CDR3 DNA reads TGTGCCAGCAGCTTGGGCAGGGGGCGAGCCGGGGAGCTGTTTTTT. Variable domain in full (rest from reference TRBV5-4 and TRBJ2-2): ETGVTQSPTHLIKTRGQQVTLRCSSQSGHNTVSWYQQALGQGPQFIFQYYREEENGRGNFPPRFSGLQFPNYSSELNVNALELDDSALYLCASSLGRGRAGELFFGEGSRLTVL.

This sequence joins TRBV7-9 and TRBJ2-3, with 9 bases that match TRBD2. The trim removed 3 bases at V and 4 bases at J, leaving 2 bases unmatched. Per the germline V gene, CDR1 is SEHNR and CDR2 is FQNEAQ (reference sequence). This CDR3 region has 14 residues. The CDR3 DNA follows: TGTGCCAGCAGCTTGGCTAGCGGGGCAGATACGCAGTATTTT. This codes for CASSLASGADTQYF.